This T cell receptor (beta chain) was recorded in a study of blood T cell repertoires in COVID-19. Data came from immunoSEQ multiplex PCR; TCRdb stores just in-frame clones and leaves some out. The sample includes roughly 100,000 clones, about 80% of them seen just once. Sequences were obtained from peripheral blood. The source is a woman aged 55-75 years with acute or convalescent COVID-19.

This CDR3 is CASSLSVGSNNEQFF. The DNA for the CDR3 is TGTGCCAGCAGTTTATCTGTGGGGAGTAACAATGAGCAGTTCTTC. This chain connects TRBV27 to TRBJ2-1; possibly TRBD2 for D (5 bases). Trimming left V 0 bases short and J 5 bases short, with 11 bases between. Germline V gives CDR1 MNHEY, CDR2 SMNVEV (reference sequence). The CDR3 covers 15 residues.